This passage covers 23 T cell receptor beta chains from one sample sequenced in a study of T cell repertoires in aging, cancer and after chemotherapy. Multiplex touch-down PCR with TRB-A/B primers amplified rearranged V-D-J TRB sequences. TCRdb reanalysed the multiplex PCR reads using MiXCR and keeps one entry per CDR3 protein. Among roughly 3,100 distinct CDR3 sequences, around 27% were seen once, and the ten largest hold 45% to 70%. The template was genomic DNA from peripheral blood, not RNA. Sequencing was done on a sample of blood. Receptors were obtained from a human donor with a solid tumor.

This rearrangement joins TRBV5-1 to TRBJ2-7; 7 bases align to TRBD1. This CDR3 has 14 amino acids. The germline CDR1 and CDR2 sequences are SGHRS and YFSETQ. V lost 4 bases to trimming and J lost 2 bases; unmatched junction nucleotides: 6. The CDR3 loop reads CASSPGTVAYEQYF. As DNA, the CDR3 is TGCGCCAGCAGCCCCGGGACAGTGGCCTACGAGCAGTACTTC.

In its sample, this clonotype was seen a few times. This rearrangement joins TRBV12-3 or TRBV12-4 to TRBJ1-5; a possible D gene is TRBD1 (5 bases). V lost 6 bases and J 9 bases, leaving 18 bases between the germline ends. The CDR3 totals 14 residues. CDR3 in DNA: TGTGCCAGCAGCCCCGGACACCAACCCGGGCCCCAGCATTTT. Its translation: CASSPGHQPGPQHF.

The CDR3 loop reads CASSLGGGRNNEQFF. The CDR3 DNA reads TGTGCCAGCAGCTTGGGAGGGGGCCGGAACAATGAGCAGTTCTTC. The J gene is TRBJ2-1, the V gene TRBV5-4; 7 bases agree with TRBD1. The CDR3 is 15 residues long. The germline V gene encodes CDR1 SGHNT and CDR2 YYREEE (reference sequence). V was clipped by 0 bases and J by 5 bases; unmatched bases: 5.

The V call is TRBV20-1, the J call TRBJ1-1; no reliable D call. The germline CDR1 and CDR2 sequences are DFQATT and SNEGSKA (reference sequence). CDR3 size: 14 residues. The V gene lost 1 base and the J gene lost 0 bases, with 9 bases spanning the gap. The CDR3 reads CSARGHGMNTEAFF. DNA of the CDR3: TGCAGTGCTAGAGGACACGGAATGAACACTGAAGCTTTCTTT.

This chain joins TRBV14 and TRBJ2-1; 7 bases agree with TRBD1. The J segment lost 4 bases and the V segment lost 5 bases, leaving 8 bases of the junction unmatched. Looked up from germline, CDR1 is SGHDN and CDR2 is FVKESK. The CDR3 contains 15 residues. The DNA of the CDR3 is TGTGCCAGCAGCGGAGGCCGGGACAGTTACAATGAGCAGTTCTTC. This codes for CASSGGRDSYNEQFF.

Remarks on this clonotype: At one end the junction does not follow the germline gene, possibly because of a read error. The V gene is TRBV6-1, the J gene TRBJ1-5; maybe TRBD1 (5 bases). Germline V CDR1 and CDR2: MNHNS, SASEGT. The CDR3 sequence is 15 residues long. As DNA, the CDR3 is TGTGCCAGCAGTGAAGTCGGGGGTAGCATTCAGCCCCAGCATTTT. This translates into CASSEVGGSIQPQHF.

A remark on this clonotype: A much larger clone sits a single nucleotide away, making a read error possible. Written as DNA, the CDR3 is TGTGCCAGCTCACCACCGGAGACATGGGTTTACGAGCAGTACTTC. This sequence encodes CASSPPETWVYEQYF. The chain is built from TRBV18 and TRBJ2-7; no clear D gene. CDR3 size: 15 residues. Germline-derived CDR1 and CDR2 are KGHSH and LQKENI. V was shortened by 0 bases and J by 4 bases, with 13 bases between the two germline ends.

This chain links TRBV18 with TRBJ2-7, with TRBD2 identical over 12 bases. J lost 6 bases, V lost 3 bases, and 3 bases had no gene match. Germline V gives CDR1 KGHSH, CDR2 LQKENI. The CDR3 is 14 amino acids. This chain's CDR3 is CASSPGLAGLEQYF. The CDR3 bases are TGTGCCAGCTCACCGGGACTAGCGGGTCTCGAGCAGTACTTC.

There are a few counts of this clonotype. V is TRBV5-1 and J is TRBJ2-1; D is perhaps TRBD2 (5 bases). CDR3 length equals 13 residues. Trimming removed 3 bases from V and 8 bases from J, with 12 bases in between. Germline V CDR1 and CDR2: SGHRS, YFSETQ. The CDR3 sequence: CASSWGARDEQFF. CDR3 in DNA: TGCGCCAGCAGCTGGGGAGCCCGGGATGAGCAGTTCTTC.

The chain combines TRBV10-3 with TRBJ1-1, with D possibly TRBD1 on 5 matching bases. The germline V gene encodes CDR1 ENHRY and CDR2 SYGVKD. V lost 6 bases, J lost 2 bases, and 10 bases lay in between. CDR3 length equals 13 residues. This CDR3 reads CAIRGAVNTEAFF. The CDR3 DNA reads as TGTGCCATCAGAGGGGCCGTTAACACTGAAGCTTTCTTT.

This clonotype showed up just a few times. This chain joins TRBV10-3 and TRBJ2-3; 9 bases match TRBD2. Germline values: CDR1 ENHRY, CDR2 SYGVKD. Trimming took 8 bases from V and 6 from J; bases not matched to a gene: 12. The CDR3 totals 15 residues. The CDR3 reads CAIGRLAGEGDTQYF. In DNA form, the CDR3 reads TGTGCCATCGGACGATTAGCGGGGGAGGGGGATACGCAGTATTTT.

Within the sample, this clonotype is medium-sized (0.01 to 0.1%). This chain connects TRBV6-5 to TRBJ2-3, with 8 bases fitting TRBD1. Germline CDR1 reads MNHEY; CDR2 reads SVGAGI. CDR3 length equals 16 residues. J was trimmed by 4 bases and V by 6 bases; bases with no gene match: 12. The CDR3 DNA is TGTGCCAGCAGACGCCAGACAGGGGTTCAGCCAGATACGCAGTATTTT. Its translation: CASRRQTGVQPDTQYF.

Note on this clonotype: This clone may be a read error of a much larger clone one base away. The CDR3 ends on some other residue instead of the conserved phenylalanine or tryptophan, so this is likely a read error. The chain couples TRBV19 to TRBJ1-2, with a tentative D call TRBD1 (5 bases). The V end lost 3 bases, the J end lost 8 bases, and 10 bases lay between the germline ends. This CDR3 has 12 amino acids. CDR1 and CDR2 from the germline V gene are LNHDA and SQIVND (reference sequence). The chain's CDR3 is CASSIWGGGYTL. CDR3 DNA: TGTGCCAGTAGTATTTGGGGCGGCGGCTACACCTTG.

This clonotype was found a few times. V and J are TRBV5-1 and TRBJ1-4, with D possibly matching TRBD1 (5 bases). V lost 4 bases and J lost 6, with 16 bases in between. Germline CDR1 is SGHRS and CDR2 is YFSETQ. The CDR3 covers 15 residues. CDR3 DNA sequence: TGCGCCAGCAGCAACCCCAGGGCGCGGGATGAAAAACTGTTTTTT. Translating it yields CASSNPRARDEKLFF. Combining the CDR3 with reference TRBV5-1 and TRBJ1-4 gives the whole variable domain KAGVTQTPRYLIKTRGQQVTLSCSPISGHRSVSWYQQTPGQGLQFLFEYFSETQRNKGNFPGRFSGRQFSNSRSEMNVSTLELGDSALYLCASSNPRARDEKLFFGSGTQLSVL.

In its sample, this clonotype ranks as medium-sized (0.01 to 0.1%). The chain's CDR3 is CSVVFFGGGTEAFF. CDR3 bases: TGCAGCGTTGTATTTTTTGGGGGAGGCACTGAAGCTTTCTTT. The rearrangement links TRBV29-1 to TRBJ1-1; D is possibly TRBD1 (5 bases). The germline V gene encodes CDR1 SQVTM and CDR2 ANQGSEA. There are 14 residues in the CDR3. V shed 4 bases and J shed 4 bases, with 16 bases lying between them.

This clonotype is categorized as medium-sized. The V call is TRBV7-6, the J call TRBJ1-2; 8 bases fit TRBD1. The CDR3 runs 15 residues. V gave up 0 bases and J gave up 2 bases; unmatched junction bases: 2. From germline, CDR1 is SGHVS and CDR2 FNYEAQ. CDR3 residues: CASSLAQGANYGYTF. The CDR3, as DNA: TGTGCCAGCAGCTTAGCGCAGGGGGCGAACTATGGCTACACCTTC. Full variable domain (missing parts from reference TRBV7-6 and TRBJ1-2): GAGVSQSPRYKVTKRGQDVALRCDPISGHVSLYWYRQALGQGPEFLTYFNYEAQQDKSGLPNDRFSAERPEGSISTLTIQRTEQRDSAMYRCASSLAQGANYGYTFGSGTRLTVV.

The V call is TRBV4-1, the J call TRBJ2-2, with 9 bases matching TRBD1. The CDR3 loop spans 15 amino acids. J gave up 4 bases and V 3 bases, and 3 bases lay outside the gene matches. The germline gives CDR1 MGHRA, CDR2 YSYEKL. DNA of the CDR3: TGCGCCAGCAGCCACGGGACAGGGCGCACCGGGGAGCTGTTTTTT. It codes for CASSHGTGRTGELFF.

With regard to this clonotype: Possible read error: a much larger clone is one base away. The rearrangement links TRBV18 to TRBJ2-7; 8 bases are shared with TRBD1. J was trimmed by 4 bases and V by 1 base; bases with no gene match: 6. The CDR3 sequence is 15 residues long. Germline V gives CDR1 KGHSH, CDR2 LQKENI. The CDR3: CASSPRETGVYEQYF. The CDR3 DNA is TGTGCCAGCTCACCACGGGAGACAGGGGTTTACGAGCAGTACTTC.

The chain employs TRBV6-2 or TRBV6-3 and TRBJ1-5; D is undetermined. There are 16 residues in the CDR3. From germline, CDR1 is MNHEY and CDR2 SVGEGT. V lost 4 bases, J lost 1 base, and 14 bases lay in between. The CDR3 bases are TGTGCCAGCAGTTTCCTGTTTATGGGCAGCAATCAGCCCCAGCATTTT. It yields the protein CASSFLFMGSNQPQHF.

By proportion, this clonotype is medium-sized. The chain links TRBV6-5 to TRBJ2-2, with a possible D match to TRBD1 (5 bases). V was trimmed by 7 bases and J by 7 bases, leaving 16 bases between them. Per the germline V gene, CDR1 is MNHEY and CDR2 is SVGAGI. CDR3 length: 14 amino acids. The CDR3 nucleotides are TGTGCCAGCACCTCCGCAGGGTCGGGCGGGGAGCTGTTTTTT. As protein: CASTSAGSGGELFF.

This rearrangement joins TRBV28 to TRBJ2-1; D not resolved. The germline gives CDR1 MDHEN, CDR2 SYDVKM. This CDR3 spans 11 amino acids. V was pared by 6 bases and J by 4 bases, with 4 bases between. The CDR3: CASRRYNEQFF. In DNA, the CDR3 is TGTGCCAGCAGACGTTACAATGAGCAGTTCTTC.

CDR3 in DNA: TGTGCCAGCAGTTTGAGGGCCGGGGAGCTGTTTTTT. This sequence encodes CASSLRAGELFF. This sequence joins TRBV28 and TRBJ2-2; D is perhaps TRBD2 (5 bases). Germline V gene sequence: CDR1 MDHEN, CDR2 SYDVKM. The CDR3 covers 12 residues. The germline V and J ends were trimmed by 3 bases and 6 bases, with 5 bases remaining between them.

This clonotype rates as medium-sized. V and J are TRBV6-6 and TRBJ2-3; no definite D call. With 5 bases removed from V and 3 bases from J, the gap between germline ends came to 6 bases. CDR1 is MNHNY, CDR2 SVGAGI, per germline (reference sequence). The CDR3 spans 12 residues. The CDR3 region is CASSGRTDTQYF. The CDR3, as DNA: TGTGCCAGCAGTGGACGTACAGATACGCAGTATTTT.